A single sample is the source of the 4 T cell receptor beta chains below, sequenced in a study of sequential checkpoint blockade in melanoma. Generated by immunoSEQ multiplex PCR, the TCRdb table keeps only in-frame clones and is missing some. This sample has roughly 9,800 clones, with approximately 80% found just once. Sample treatment: randomized to nivolumab then ipilimumab (arm A) or the reverse (arm B). Sequencing used CD8+ T cells sorted from blood (inferred from file names), obtained from a patient given nivolumab and ipilimumab in sequence. The receptors stem from a human donor with melanoma.

V and J are TRBV7-3 and TRBJ1-5; D possibly corresponds to TRBD1 (5 bases). From germline, CDR1 is SGHTA and CDR2 FQGTGA. Trimming stripped 0 bases from V and 3 bases from J, with 9 bases between. This CDR3 is built from 15 residues. The CDR3 protein is CASSLTAGLNQPQHF. DNA for the CDR3: TGTGCCAGCAGCTTAACGGCGGGGCTCAATCAGCCCCAGCATTTT.

The chain uses TRBV6-5 and TRBJ2-2, with D perhaps matching TRBD1 (5 bases). Deletions cut 2 bases from V and 2 bases from J, with 6 bases between. CDR3 length: 14 residues. Germline V CDR1 and CDR2: MNHEY, SVGAGI. CDR3: CASSYGANTGELFF. The CDR3 nucleotides are TGTGCCAGCAGTTACGGGGCAAACACCGGGGAGCTGTTTTTT.

The chain links TRBV19 to TRBJ2-7, with no clear D. Germline V gene data show CDR1 as LNHDA and CDR2 as SQIVND (reference sequence). V was clipped by 4 bases and J by 4 bases, with 5 bases between them. The CDR3 totals 11 residues. Here the CDR3 reads CASSNTYEQYF. DNA for the CDR3: TGTGCCAGTAGTAACACGTACGAGCAGTACTTC.

The rearrangement links TRBV6-1 to TRBJ1-6; 7 bases fit TRBD1. Germline lookup yields CDR1 MNHNS and CDR2 SASEGT. V gave up 5 bases and J gave up 3 bases; unmatched junction bases: 4. This CDR3 is 15 amino acids long. CDR3: CASSSRDSYNSPLHF. In DNA, the CDR3 is TGTGCCAGCAGTAGTCGGGACAGCTATAATTCACCCCTCCACTTT.